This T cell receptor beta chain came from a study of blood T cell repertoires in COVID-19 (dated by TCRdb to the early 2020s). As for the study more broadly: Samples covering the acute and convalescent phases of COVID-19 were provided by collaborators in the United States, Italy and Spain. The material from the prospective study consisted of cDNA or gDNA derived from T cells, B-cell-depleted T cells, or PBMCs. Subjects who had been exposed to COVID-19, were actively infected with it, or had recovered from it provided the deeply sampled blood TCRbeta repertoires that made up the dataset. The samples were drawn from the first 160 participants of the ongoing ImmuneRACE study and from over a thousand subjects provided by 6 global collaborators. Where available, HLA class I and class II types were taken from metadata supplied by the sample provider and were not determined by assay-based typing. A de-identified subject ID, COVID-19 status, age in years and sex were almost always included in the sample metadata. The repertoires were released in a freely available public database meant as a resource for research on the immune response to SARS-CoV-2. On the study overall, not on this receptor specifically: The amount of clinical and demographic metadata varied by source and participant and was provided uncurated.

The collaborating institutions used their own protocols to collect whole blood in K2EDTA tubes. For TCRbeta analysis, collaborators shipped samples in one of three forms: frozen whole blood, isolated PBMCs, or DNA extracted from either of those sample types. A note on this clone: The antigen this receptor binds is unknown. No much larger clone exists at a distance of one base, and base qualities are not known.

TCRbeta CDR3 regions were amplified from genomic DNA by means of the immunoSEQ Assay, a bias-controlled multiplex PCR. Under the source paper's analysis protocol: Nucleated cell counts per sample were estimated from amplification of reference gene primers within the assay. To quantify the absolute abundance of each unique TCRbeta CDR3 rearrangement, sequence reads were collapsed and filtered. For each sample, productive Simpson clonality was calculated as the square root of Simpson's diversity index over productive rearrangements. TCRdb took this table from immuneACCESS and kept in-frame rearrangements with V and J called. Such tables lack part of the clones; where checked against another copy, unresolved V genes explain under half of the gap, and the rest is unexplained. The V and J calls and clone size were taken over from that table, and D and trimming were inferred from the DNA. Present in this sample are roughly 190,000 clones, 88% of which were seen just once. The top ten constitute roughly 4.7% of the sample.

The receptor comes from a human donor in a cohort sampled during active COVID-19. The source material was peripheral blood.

Here the CDR3 is given as CASSLEQFQPQHF. The nucleotide sequence reads as follows: TGCGCCAGCAGCTTGGAACAGTTTCAGCCCCAGCATTTT. In this chain, TRBV5-1 is recombined with TRBJ1-5, with the D gene call left open. CDR1 and CDR2, per the germline V gene, are SGHRS and YFSETQ. There are 13 amino acids in the CDR3, from cysteine to phenylalanine inclusive. The DNA shown is the 39-base CDR3, in frame from base 1. Trimming at the junction amounts to 0 bases on V and 6 bases on J, and the germline ends lie 7 bases apart.